This T cell receptor (beta chain) was documented in a study of OX40 agonist ivuxolimab in advanced cancers. Overall study: From 23 to 79 years was the age range, with a mean of approximately 58 years, and 70% to 85% were male. Findings and limits, study-wide: More expanded clones were found, on average, in CD8+ than in CD4+ T cells. At 0.1 to 3.0 mg/kg and by week 6, CD4+ and CD8+ T cells in the blood had expanded clonally.

The table came from immunoSEQ multiplex PCR; TCRdb's copy has only in-frame clones and leaves some out. Of 55,000 to 70,000 clones in the sample, about 85% were seen once. The CDR3 length is 13 residues. V was cut by 8 bases and J by 4 bases, with 14 bases left in between. Germline V gene lookup returns CDR1 SGHNT and CDR2 YENEEA. A word on this clone: Its antigen is not known.

This TCR derives from an adult with an advanced solid tumor such as melanoma, head and neck, liver or kidney cancer. The sample in question was CD4+ or CD8+ T cells sorted from blood, obtained in a trial of the OX40 agonist ivuxolimab. The rearrangement uses TRBV11-3 and TRBJ2-5; D possibly corresponds to TRBD2 (5 bases). DNA for the CDR3: TGTGCCAGCTGTAAGGGAGAACGAGAGACCCAGTACTTC. Amino acid sequence: CASCKGERETQYF.